Listed here are 18 T cell receptor beta chains from one sample, sequenced in a study of T cell clusters in autoimmune cytopenias. Each sample's input was 250 ng genomic DNA, 35,000 to 40,000 genome equivalents. TRB was amplified by touch-down multiplex PCR, primer pools A and B combined. TCRdb re-analyzed the multiplex PCR reads; it lists each CDR3 protein once, without DNA. The repertoire table contains 4,000 or so distinct CDR3 sequences. Sequences were obtained from peripheral blood. The receptors here all came from a human donor with an autoimmune cytopenia or autoimmune hepatitis (not recorded which).

This clonotype is classed as medium-sized by frequency. The chain couples TRBV7-6 to TRBJ2-2; there is no DNA to check the TCRdb D call of TRBD1. This CDR3 spans 14 amino acids. The germline V gene encodes CDR1 SGHVS and CDR2 FNYEAQ. The CDR3 spells CASSAQGGAGELFF.

This chain uses TRBV27 with TRBJ2-7; TCRdb picks TRBD2, but there is no DNA to check that call. This CDR3 spans 17 amino acids. Germline V gives CDR1 MNHEY, CDR2 SMNVEV (reference sequence). CDR3 protein: CASSLPSLAGRSYEQYF.

V is TRBV20-1 and J is TRBJ1-3; TCRdb calls TRBD1, which cannot be checked without DNA. Germline V gives CDR1 DFQATT, CDR2 SNEGSKA (reference sequence). The CDR3 runs 14 residues. The chain's CDR3 is CSARVGASGNTIYF.

This chain links TRBV6-2 or TRBV6-3 with TRBJ2-4; TCRdb indicates TRBD1, and absent DNA this call remains unverified. This CDR3 spans 16 amino acids. The germline V gene encodes CDR1 MNHEY and CDR2 SVGEGT. The CDR3 region is CASGTDRGGAKNIQYF.

The genes are TRBV11-2 and TRBJ2-2; with no DNA, the TCRdb D assignment of TRBD2 cannot be verified. This CDR3 has 14 amino acids. From germline, CDR1 is SGHAT and CDR2 FQNNGV. Here the CDR3 reads CASSLKTSPGELFF.

This rearrangement joins TRBV29-1 to TRBJ2-1; TCRdb reports TRBD2, a call that lacks DNA to check it against. CDR3 length equals 11 residues. From germline, CDR1 is SQVTM and CDR2 ANQGSEA. The CDR3 region is CSVRTSGNPFF.

The V gene is TRBV5-4, the J gene TRBJ2-5; there is no DNA to check the TCRdb D call of TRBD1. Germline loops: CDR1 SGHNT, CDR2 YYREEE (reference sequence). The CDR3 runs 16 residues. The CDR3 sequence is CASSLQGGAGQETQYF.

This chain connects TRBV27 to TRBJ1-5. Germline V gene data show CDR1 as MNHEY and CDR2 as SMNVEV (reference sequence). The CDR3 contains 13 residues. The CDR3 reads CASSLNGNQPQHF.

The chain employs TRBV5-1 and TRBJ1-4; TCRdb calls TRBD1, which cannot be checked without DNA. CDR1 is SGHRS, CDR2 YFSETQ, per germline. The CDR3 contains 15 residues. CDR3 region: CASSRRQGADEKLFF.

The chain joins TRBV7-2 to TRBJ1-2; without DNA, the TCRdb call of TRBD1 cannot be checked. CDR3 length: 13 amino acids. Germline V gene lookup returns CDR1 SGHTA and CDR2 FQGNSA. CDR3 in amino acids: CASSLGPGYGYTF.

The chain is built from TRBV6-1 and TRBJ2-7; the D gene TCRdb calls, TRBD1, cannot be checked with no DNA. The CDR3 is 12 amino acids. Germline assignment: CDR1 MNHNS and CDR2 SASEGT. This CDR3 reads CASSDPGNEQYF.

This chain uses TRBV6-2 or TRBV6-3 with TRBJ2-7; with no DNA, the TCRdb D assignment of TRBD1 cannot be verified. Germline V CDR1 and CDR2: MNHEY, SVGEGT. The CDR3 has 14 residues. CDR3 amino acids: CASYSGTGAYEQYF.

The J gene is TRBJ1-2, the V gene TRBV19. Germline V gene data show CDR1 as LNHDA and CDR2 as SQIVND (reference sequence). This CDR3 is 13 amino acids long. The CDR3 sequence is CASSIGVSRGYTF.

The chain links TRBV12-3 or TRBV12-4 to TRBJ2-5. This CDR3 spans 13 amino acids. The CDR3 is CASSLAGAETQYF.

Its frequency marks this clonotype as medium-sized (0.01 to 0.1%). The rearrangement links TRBV19 to TRBJ1-5; TCRdb returns TRBD1, unconfirmable since there is no DNA. Germline assignment: CDR1 LNHDA and CDR2 SQIVND (reference sequence). The CDR3 consists of 16 residues. The CDR3 here is CASSIGRDRGRQPQHF.

The chain combines TRBV6-2 or TRBV6-3 with TRBJ2-6; the TCRdb call, TRBD1, lacks DNA for checking. The CDR3 has 15 amino acids. Germline CDR1 and CDR2: MNHEY and SVGEGT. The CDR3: CASSQGDTGANVLTF.

The rearrangement joins TRBV19 to TRBJ2-1; TCRdb picks TRBD1, but there is no DNA to check that call. Germline CDR1 and CDR2: LNHDA and SQIVND (reference sequence). The CDR3 has 15 residues. CDR3 residues: CASSTNTAPSDEQFF.

V is TRBV30 and J is TRBJ1-6; TCRdb indicates TRBD1, and absent DNA this call remains unverified. The CDR3 has 14 amino acids. CDR1 is GTSNPN, CDR2 SVGIG, per germline (reference sequence). The chain's CDR3 is CAWSVVRGSSPLHF. Complete variable domain (other parts from reference TRBV30 and TRBJ1-6): SQTIHQWPATLVQPVGSPLSLECTVEGTSNPNLYWYRQAAGRGLQLLFYSVGIGQISSEVPQNLSASRPQDRQFILSSKKLLLSDSGFYLCAWSVVRGSSPLHFGNGTRLTVT.